This entry is about one T cell receptor (beta chain). Its matching antigen is unknown. CDR1 is SGHTA and CDR2 is FQGNSA in the germline V gene. The CDR3 is made up of 16 amino acids. J was trimmed by 4 bases and V by 6 bases; bases with no gene match: 10. The sample belongs to a study of T cell responses to AZD1222 COVID-19 vaccine. Study observations and caveats: The donor cohort was predominantly white British with a female majority, and clonal diversity may have been underestimated. Spike was spanned by vaccine-associated CD4 TCRs, which were dominant at 160-218 and 743-854.

Libraries were prepared by immunoSEQ multiplex PCR; TCRdb keeps only in-frame clonotypes and omits some of them. The repertoire has 180,000 or so clones, 75% to 90% of them found once; the top ten carry 4% to 4.5%. This TCR was sampled from an adult who received the MenACWY meningococcal vaccine as a control. The specimen was peripheral blood, collected 28 days after the second dose of the MenACWY control vaccine. The rearrangement uses TRBV7-2 and TRBJ1-5, with 9 positions matching TRBD1. CDR3 protein: CASSRGGQGLNQPQHF. The CDR3 DNA is TGTGCCAGCAGTAGGGGGGGACAGGGATTGAATCAGCCCCAGCATTTT.